Presented here are 9 T cell receptor beta chains from one specimen sequenced in a study of molecular identifiers for immune sequencing clone quantification. TCRdb passed the PCR reads through MiXCR, listing each CDR3 protein once. The table has under 100,000 distinct CDR3 sequences, more than 20% seen once; the top ten hold approximately 0.78%. Sample: naive CD8+ T cells from blood, with Jurkat cell RNA spiked in. Specified subset: FACS-sorted CD8+CD4-CCR7+CD45RA+ naive T cells. These receptors were collected from a human donor in good health. Some libraries in this study had Jurkat cell RNA spiked in.

CDR3 amino acids: CAWIGEGLNEAFF. In nucleotides, the CDR3 is TGTGCCTGGATTGGTGAGGGGCTTAATGAAGCTTTCTTT. The V gene is TRBV30, the J gene TRBJ1-1; a weak D match, TRBD1 (5 bases). Germline V gene sequence: CDR1 GTSNPN, CDR2 SVGIG (reference sequence). The CDR3 sequence is 13 residues long. V was shortened by 4 bases and J by 7 bases, with 16 bases between the two germline ends.

V gene TRBV10-3 combines with J gene TRBJ2-7; a weak D match, TRBD1 (5 bases). The V end lost 2 bases, the J end lost 3 bases, and 17 bases lay between the germline ends. Germline V CDR1 and CDR2: ENHRY, SYGVKD. The CDR3 extends over 16 amino acids. DNA of the CDR3: TGTGCCATCAGTGAGGATAGTTCGGACACCTACTACGAGCAGTACTTC. Translated, it gives CAISEDSSDTYYEQYF.

The sample holds many counts of this clonotype. The chain couples TRBV12-3 or TRBV12-4 to TRBJ2-2, with a weak D call TRBD1 (5 bases). Trimming took 5 bases from V and 5 from J, leaving 9 bases between them. The CDR3 has 13 residues. CDR3 region: CASSDSNTGELFF. As DNA, the CDR3 is TGTGCCAGCAGTGACAGCAATACCGGGGAGCTGTTTTTT.

This clonotype was seen ten or more times. The V call is TRBV7-6, the J call TRBJ1-1; D gene uncertain. Trimming cost V 5 bases and J 1 base, with 8 bases left between them. The CDR3 has 13 amino acids. Germline V gene lookup returns CDR1 SGHVS and CDR2 FNYEAQ. The CDR3 sequence is CASSRVSNTEAFF. The CDR3 bases are TGTGCCAGCAGCCGGGTTTCGAACACTGAAGCTTTCTTT.

As for this clonotype: Being one base from a much bigger clone, this may be a read error. The chain couples TRBV4-1 to TRBJ2-1; 7 bases are shared with TRBD1. CDR1 and CDR2 from the germline V gene are MGHRA and YSYEKL. The CDR3 sequence is 14 residues long. The CDR3: CASSQETGYQEQSF. In DNA form, the CDR3 reads TGCGCCAGCAGCCAAGAGACAGGGTACCAGGAGCAGTCCTTC.

This chain uses TRBV19 with TRBJ2-7; D perhaps matches TRBD2 (5 bases). V was cut by 5 bases and J by 3 bases, with 14 bases left in between. CDR1 and CDR2 (germline): LNHDA, SQIVND (reference sequence). The CDR3 is 14 residues long. Here the CDR3 reads CASSPGVVDYEQYF. The CDR3 DNA reads as TGTGCCAGTAGTCCCGGGGTAGTCGACTACGAGCAGTACTTC. Combining the CDR3 with reference TRBV19 and TRBJ2-7 gives the whole variable domain DGGITQSPKYLFRKEGQNVTLSCEQNLNHDAMYWYRQDPGQGLRLIYYSQIVNDFQKGDIAEGYSVSREKKESFPLTVTSAQKNPTAFYLCASSPGVVDYEQYFGPGTRLTVT.

This clonotype was picked up a small number of times. The chain joins TRBV20-1 to TRBJ1-1, with 7 bases aligning to TRBD1. This CDR3 has 14 residues. The germline CDR1 and CDR2 sequences are DFQATT and SNEGSKA (reference sequence). The ends lost 2 bases at V and 4 bases at J; junction bases unmatched: 7. The CDR3 nucleotides are TGCAGTGCTAGAAACAGGGGTTATGGCACTGAAGCTTTCTTT. Protein sequence: CSARNRGYGTEAFF.

The V gene is TRBV27, the J gene TRBJ2-7; D possibly corresponds to TRBD2 (6 bases). Germline values: CDR1 MNHEY, CDR2 SMNVEV (reference sequence). This CDR3 spans 14 amino acids. Trimming took 1 base from V and 4 from J, leaving 11 bases between them. The CDR3 protein is CASSLLGGLYEQYF. For the CDR3, the DNA is TGTGCCAGCAGTTTATTGGGGGGTTTGTACGAGCAGTACTTC.

This clonotype has ten or more counts. Here the CDR3 reads CASNRPGQEQYF. The CDR3 DNA reads TGTGCCAGCAACAGACCGGGACAGGAGCAGTACTTC. The chain has TRBV6-5 and TRBJ2-7; 7 positions match TRBD1. The germline V gene encodes CDR1 MNHEY and CDR2 SVGAGI. The CDR3 runs to 12 residues. J lost 7 bases, V lost 7 bases, and 7 bases had no gene match.